Presented here are 32 T cell receptor beta chains from one specimen sequenced in a study of identical twins. TCRdb ran MiXCR on the 5' RACE reads and lists one entry per CDR3 protein. The data contain some 1,600,000 distinct CDR3 sequences, about 32% of them singletons. The sample was cord blood. These receptors all stem from a newborn girl in good health.

Worth noting for this clonotype: With a much larger clone just one base away, this may be a read error. This chain connects TRBV6-1 to TRBJ1-1; D is undetermined. Germline-derived CDR1 and CDR2 are MNHNS and SASEGT. The CDR3 has 13 amino acids. V was shortened by 2 bases and J by 1 base, with 5 bases between the two germline ends. CDR3 sequence: CASSENRNTEAFF. In DNA, the CDR3 is TGTGCCAGCAGTGAAAACAGGAACACTGAAGCTTTCTTT.

This clonotype was detected only once. The rearrangement joins TRBV6-1 to TRBJ2-3; D is perhaps TRBD1 (6 bases). Trimming took 3 bases from V and 3 from J, leaving 13 bases between them. Looked up from germline, CDR1 is MNHNS and CDR2 is SASEGT. There are 15 residues in the CDR3. The CDR3 spells CASSEVGHRTDTQYF. In nucleotides, the CDR3 is TGTGCCAGCAGTGAGGTGGGACACCGAACAGATACGCAGTATTTT.

The chain joins TRBV5-1 to TRBJ2-1; 13 bases are a match to TRBD2. CDR3 size: 17 residues. CDR1 SGHRS and CDR2 YFSETQ come from the germline V gene. The ends lost 3 bases at V and 2 bases at J; junction bases unmatched: 5. CDR3 in amino acids: CASSWGLAGSPYNEQFF. In DNA, the CDR3 is TGCGCCAGCAGCTGGGGACTAGCGGGGAGTCCCTACAATGAGCAGTTCTTC.

The chain is built from TRBV3-1 and TRBJ2-2; no definite D call. Germline V lookup: CDR1 LGHDT, CDR2 YNNKEL (reference sequence). This CDR3 comprises 17 residues. V gave up 2 bases and J gave up 2 bases, with 15 bases separating them. CDR3 protein: CASSQLKLPPNTGELFF. The CDR3 DNA reads TGTGCCAGCAGCCAACTGAAGCTACCCCCTAACACCGGGGAGCTGTTTTTT. The full variable domain, with the rest looked up from reference TRBV3-1 and TRBJ2-2, is DTAVSQTPKYLVTQMGNDKSIKCEQNLGHDTMYWYKQDSKKFLKIMFSYNNKELIINETVPNRFSPKSPDKAHLNLHINSLELGDSAVYFCASSQLKLPPNTGELFFGEGSRLTVL.

The chain uses TRBV20-1 and TRBJ1-2; D ambiguous. Trimming took off 3 bases at V and 4 bases at J, with 15 bases between the two ends. Germline lookup yields CDR1 DFQATT and CDR2 SNEGSKA (reference sequence). The length of the CDR3 is 14 residues. The CDR3, as DNA: TGCAGTGCTAGTCCCGGGCAGGCCATCTATGGCTACACCTTC. This gives the protein CSASPGQAIYGYTF.

This chain connects TRBV7-8 to TRBJ2-3, with TRBD1 matching over 12 bases. After removal of 5 bases from V and 4 bases from J, the junction contained 7 bases not matched to a gene. The CDR3 length is 16 residues. Germline CDR1 is SGHVS and CDR2 is FQNEAQ. CDR3 sequence reads: CASSPGTGGTSDTQYF. For the CDR3, the DNA is TGTGCCAGCAGCCCCGGGACAGGGGGCACGTCAGATACGCAGTATTTT.

The chain has TRBV6-6 and TRBJ2-5; 8 nucleotides match TRBD2. Germline lookup yields CDR1 MNHNY and CDR2 SVGAGI (reference sequence). There are 15 residues in the CDR3. J lost 2 bases, V lost 8 bases, and 10 bases had no gene match. The CDR3 DNA reads as TGTGCCAGCGGAGTTAGCGGGGTGGGGCAAGAGACCCAGTACTTC. Protein: CASGVSGVGQETQYF.

The chain links TRBV10-3 to TRBJ1-2; D remains unclear. The germline V gene encodes CDR1 ENHRY and CDR2 SYGVKD. The CDR3 consists of 13 residues. Trimming stripped 6 bases from V and 0 bases from J, with 8 bases between. Written as DNA, the CDR3 is TGTGCCATCAGCCTCGACCCTAACTATGGCTACACCTTC. The encoded protein is CAISLDPNYGYTF.

This clonotype occurred a few times. The chain carries TRBV2 and TRBJ1-1; 7 nucleotides agree with TRBD1. V was clipped by 6 bases and J by 3 bases; unmatched bases: 4. The CDR3 is 13 amino acids. Germline V CDR1 and CDR2: SNHLY, FYNNEI. CDR3 nucleotide sequence: TGTGCCAGCAGGACAGGGTGGTACACTGAAGCTTTCTTT. It encodes CASRTGWYTEAFF.

The chain joins TRBV20-1 to TRBJ2-4, with 7 bases identical to TRBD2. CDR1 DFQATT and CDR2 SNEGSKA come from the germline V gene (reference sequence). This CDR3 comprises 13 residues. V was clipped by 3 bases and J by 8 bases; unmatched bases: 7. CDR3 DNA: TGCAGTGCTAGTGGACTAGTTGTGGACATTCAGTACTTC. Its translation is CSASGLVVDIQYF.

The V gene is TRBV2, the J gene TRBJ2-3, with 9 bases fitting TRBD2. The trim removed 8 bases at V and 0 bases at J, leaving 6 bases unmatched. This CDR3 region has 15 residues. Germline V gene sequence: CDR1 SNHLY, CDR2 FYNNEI. Here the CDR3 reads CASGISGSSTDTQYF. The CDR3 DNA sequence: TGTGCCAGCGGGATTAGCGGGAGCAGCACAGATACGCAGTATTTT.

The chain recombines TRBV5-1 with TRBJ2-3; the match to TRBD2 covers 9 bases. The CDR3 has 17 amino acids. J gave up 2 bases and V 2 bases, and 9 bases lay outside the gene matches. Germline V gene data show CDR1 as SGHRS and CDR2 as YFSETQ. CDR3 sequence: CASSFRASGIVTDTQYF. CDR3 bases: TGCGCCAGCAGCTTTCGGGCTAGCGGGATAGTCACAGATACGCAGTATTTT.

A few counts support this clonotype. V is TRBV7-2 and J is TRBJ2-4; a weak D match, TRBD2 (5 bases). TRBJ2-5 explains the end of the DNA better; the J call may be wrong. From germline, CDR1 is SGHTA and CDR2 FQGNSA. The CDR3 consists of 14 residues. CDR3 sequence: CASSPTGLGETQYF. Written as DNA, the CDR3 is TGTGCCAGCAGCCCTACCGGACTCGGAGAGACCCAGTACTTC.

This clonotype appeared a few times. The gene calls are TRBV5-1 and TRBJ1-1; D may be TRBD1 (5 bases). V lost 1 base, J lost 1 base, and 11 bases lay in between. The CDR3 extends over 15 amino acids. The germline gives CDR1 SGHRS, CDR2 YFSETQ. The CDR3 loop is CASSLRQGGNTEAFF. The DNA for the CDR3 is TGCGCCAGCAGCTTGAGGCAGGGAGGGAACACTGAAGCTTTCTTT.

The rearrangement joins TRBV6-5 to TRBJ1-2, with D uncertain. CDR1 is MNHEY, CDR2 SVGAGI, per germline. V was cut by 0 bases and J by 4 bases, with 12 bases left in between. This CDR3 has 15 residues. CDR3 protein: CASSYSMAGRYGYTF. CDR3 nucleotide sequence: TGTGCCAGCAGTTACTCGATGGCAGGCCGCTATGGCTACACCTTC.

The table lists this clonotype with a few counts. This chain uses TRBV6-6 with TRBJ1-2; 7 nucleotides agree with TRBD1. The junction had 6 bases not matched to a gene; V was cut back by 2 bases and J by 3 bases. Germline loops: CDR1 MNHNY, CDR2 SVGAGI (reference sequence). The CDR3 is 15 residues long. CDR3 sequence (DNA): TGTGCCAGCAGTTACGGGACAGCCCTCGACTATGGCTACACCTTC. Its translation is CASSYGTALDYGYTF.

This chain joins TRBV27 and TRBJ2-1; TRBD2 matches 7 bases. The junction had 6 bases not matched to a gene; V was cut back by 5 bases and J by 8 bases. The V gene's germline CDR1 is MNHEY and CDR2 SMNVEV (reference sequence). The CDR3 extends over 13 amino acids. For the CDR3, the DNA is TGTGCCAGCAGTAAGCAGGGAGGGCATGAGCAGTTCTTC. As protein: CASSKQGGHEQFF.

This chain joins TRBV7-9 and TRBJ2-5; D might be TRBD2 (5 bases). V dropped 5 bases and J dropped 11 bases, with 24 bases sitting between them. This CDR3 comprises 15 residues. CDR1 and CDR2 (germline): SEHNR, FQNEAQ (reference sequence). The CDR3 nucleotides are TGTGCCAGCAGCCCTCCCCGGACTCCTAACAATGAGCAGTACTTC. Translated, it gives CASSPPRTPNNEQYF.

The rearrangement joins TRBV30 to TRBJ2-2; 7 nucleotides align to TRBD1. Germline V gene sequence: CDR1 GTSNPN, CDR2 SVGIG (reference sequence). V trimming: 3 bases; J trimming: 2 bases; junction bases outside the gene matches: 18. CDR3 length equals 19 residues. As DNA, the CDR3 is TGTGCCTGGAGGCAGAAGGGGTTGGACAGGAAAATTAACACCGGGGAGCTGTTTTTT. Translated, it gives CAWRQKGLDRKINTGELFF.

The chain is built from TRBV9 and TRBJ2-1, with 11 bases lining up with TRBD2. CDR3 length equals 16 residues. The germline V gene has CDR1 SGDLS and CDR2 YYNGEE. V dropped 4 bases and J dropped 7; count of bases not matched to a gene: 10. The CDR3 nucleotides read TGTGCCAGCAGCCCCCCGGGACTAGCGGACGGGAATGAGCAGTTCTTC. It yields the protein CASSPPGLADGNEQFF.

The chain links TRBV24-1 to TRBJ1-2, with D maybe TRBD1 (5 bases). This CDR3 comprises 14 residues. Deletions cut 1 base from V and 1 base from J, with 6 bases between. From germline, CDR1 is KGHDR and CDR2 SFDVKD. The CDR3 bases are TGTGCCACCAGTGATTTCAGGGTTAACTATGGCTACACCTTC. It translates to CATSDFRVNYGYTF.

This clonotype has just a few counts. This CDR3 is CSARFALARYTEAFF. CDR3 DNA: TGCAGTGCCCGCTTCGCTCTGGCTAGGTACACTGAAGCTTTCTTT. The V call is TRBV20-1, the J call TRBJ1-1, with D unresolved. This CDR3 contains 15 residues. The V gene lost 6 bases and the J gene lost 3 bases, with 20 bases spanning the gap. The germline V gene has CDR1 DFQATT and CDR2 SNEGSKA (reference sequence).

About this clonotype itself: The junction shows a germline mismatch at one end, possibly a read error. The V and J genes are TRBV28 and TRBJ2-4, with 8 nucleotides matching TRBD1. The germline CDR1 and CDR2 sequences are MDHEN and SYDVKM. CDR3 length: 13 amino acids. CDR3 nucleotides: TGTGTCAGCAGTTTTGCCAGGGGGCACATTCAGTACTTC. This encodes CVSSFARGHIQYF.

The chain has TRBV20-1 and TRBJ2-7; 12 bases match TRBD2. J gave up 3 bases and V 0 bases, and 3 bases lay outside the gene matches. The CDR3 totals 15 residues. Germline loops: CDR1 DFQATT, CDR2 SNEGSKA (reference sequence). The CDR3 is CSARDPGLAGYEQYF. The CDR3 DNA is TGCAGTGCTAGAGACCCGGGACTAGCGGGCTACGAGCAGTACTTC.

There are a few counts of this clonotype. Written as DNA, the CDR3 is TGTGCCAGCAGTTACTGGGTACTAAGCACAGATACGCAGTATTTT. Translation gives CASSYWVLSTDTQYF. The V gene is TRBV6-6, the J gene TRBJ2-3; D ambiguous. The CDR3 has 15 residues. Germline V CDR1 and CDR2: MNHNY, SVGAGI (reference sequence). V was shortened by 1 base and J by 0 bases, with 8 bases between the two germline ends.

This chain links TRBV7-9 with TRBJ2-7, with a tentative D call TRBD2 (8 bases). The CDR3 spans 15 residues. The V gene lost 1 base and the J gene lost 3 bases, with 13 bases spanning the gap. Germline V gene data show CDR1 as SEHNR and CDR2 as FQNEAQ (reference sequence). CDR3 protein: CASSLEGAGGYEQYF. The CDR3 DNA sequence: TGTGCCAGCAGCTTAGAGGGGGCGGGAGGCTACGAGCAGTACTTC.

In its sample, this clonotype was seen a few times. CDR3 protein: CASSQVLAVRSYNEQFF. CDR3 coding DNA: TGCGCCAGCAGCCAAGTACTAGCGGTCCGCTCCTACAATGAGCAGTTCTTC. The chain joins TRBV4-1 to TRBJ2-1; the match to TRBD2 covers 8 bases. Germline V lookup: CDR1 MGHRA, CDR2 YSYEKL. Trimming took 1 base from V and 0 from J; bases not matched to a gene: 5. CDR3 length: 17 residues.

The chain combines TRBV7-2 with TRBJ2-3, with a tentative D call TRBD2 (5 bases). The CDR3 consists of 16 residues. Trimming cost V 1 base and J 0 bases, with 11 bases left between them. CDR1 and CDR2 (germline): SGHTA, FQGNSA. This CDR3 is CASSLVATRSTDTQYF. The CDR3, as DNA: TGTGCCAGCAGCTTAGTGGCAACTAGGAGCACAGATACGCAGTATTTT. The whole variable domain, remainder taken from reference TRBV7-2 and TRBJ2-3, is GAGVSQSPSNKVTEKGKDVELRCDPISGHTALYWYRQSLGQGLEFLIYFQGNSAPDKSGLPSDRFSAERTGGSVSTLTIQRTQQEDSAVYLCASSLVATRSTDTQYFGPGTRLTVL.

This clonotype was observed a few times. The rearrangement links TRBV28 to TRBJ1-2; no clear D gene. The ends were cut back, 4 bases at V and 8 bases at J, with 8 bases in the middle. This CDR3 is built from 11 residues. Germline lookup yields CDR1 MDHEN and CDR2 SYDVKM. The chain's CDR3 is CASSSAGGYTF. The CDR3 nucleotides read TGTGCCAGCAGTTCGGCGGGGGGCTACACCTTC.

This clonotype occurred a few times. CDR3 sequence (DNA): TGTGCTTCACAGGTCGCCTACGAGCAGTACTTC. Translating it yields CASQVAYEQYF. V gene TRBV7-9 combines with J gene TRBJ2-7; tentatively, D is TRBD1 (5 bases). The CDR3 sequence is 11 residues long. Germline V gene lookup returns CDR1 SEHNR and CDR2 FQNEAQ (reference sequence).

The chain uses TRBV11-2 and TRBJ2-2; D might be TRBD1 or TRBD2, each matching 5 bases. The germline gives CDR1 SGHAT, CDR2 FQNNGV. V lost 5 bases and J lost 2, with 18 bases in between. The length of the CDR3 is 17 residues. The DNA for the CDR3 is TGTGCCAGCAGCGGTGGGAGACAAGGGGTTAACACCGGGGAGCTGTTTTTT. This codes for CASSGGRQGVNTGELFF.

The gene calls are TRBV29-1 and TRBJ1-2; 9 nucleotides agree with TRBD1. The CDR3 has 12 amino acids. Unmatched junction bases numbered 7, after V lost 8 bases and J lost 6 bases. Germline CDR1 and CDR2: SQVTM and ANQGSEA. The CDR3 loop reads CSIRTGVDGYTF. The CDR3 DNA is TGCAGCATTCGGACAGGGGTGGATGGCTACACCTTC.